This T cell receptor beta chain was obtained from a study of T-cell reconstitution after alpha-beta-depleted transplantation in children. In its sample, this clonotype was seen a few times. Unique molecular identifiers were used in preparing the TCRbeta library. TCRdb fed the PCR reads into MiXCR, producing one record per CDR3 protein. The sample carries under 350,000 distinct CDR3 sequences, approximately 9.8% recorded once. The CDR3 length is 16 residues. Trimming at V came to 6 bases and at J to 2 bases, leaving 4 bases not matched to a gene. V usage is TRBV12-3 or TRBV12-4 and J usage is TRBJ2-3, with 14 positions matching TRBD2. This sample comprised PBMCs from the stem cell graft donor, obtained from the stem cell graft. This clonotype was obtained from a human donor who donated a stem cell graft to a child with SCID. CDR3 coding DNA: TGTGCCAGCAGAAGACTAGCGGGGGGGCCCACAGATACGCAGTATTTT. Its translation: CASRRLAGGPTDTQYF.